The 27 T cell receptor beta chains presented below share a single source sample, sequenced in a study of T-cell memory formation after mild COVID-19. TCRdb re-analysed the 5' RACE reads in MiXCR, keeping a single row per CDR3 protein. The sample lists 450,000 to 650,000 distinct CDR3 sequences, roughly 20% occurring once. Sample: PBMCs or a T cell subset sorted from them (not recorded which). The source of these receptors is an adult woman who had mild COVID-19 (a few samples of this study predate the infection). Cell type and time point are not known.

The chain links TRBV14 to TRBJ2-1, with a possible D match to TRBD2 (5 bases). The CDR3 is made up of 17 amino acids. CDR1 and CDR2 (germline): SGHDN, FVKESK. Trimming cost V 1 base and J 7 bases, with 20 bases left between them. The CDR3 DNA reads TGTGCCAGCAGCCAAGGAGGTGGGCGCGGGTTATGGAATGAGCAGTTCTTC. It translates to CASSQGGGRGLWNEQFF.

This clonotype was detected only a few times. The chain combines TRBV4-1 with TRBJ2-3, with 7 bases that match TRBD1. Trimming took 4 bases from V and 1 from J; bases not matched to a gene: 5. There are 15 residues in the CDR3. Germline CDR1 MGHRA, CDR2 YSYEKL. CDR3 in DNA: TGCGCCAGCAGCCCCTGGGACAGAGGCACAGATACGCAGTATTTT. It is translated as CASSPWDRGTDTQYF.

This chain links TRBV6-1 with TRBJ1-3, with D tentatively TRBD1 (5 bases). Trimming took 6 bases from V and 0 from J, leaving 15 bases between them. Germline CDR1 is MNHNS and CDR2 is SASEGT. The CDR3 is 16 residues long. The CDR3 is CASSPSRGSSGNTIYF. CDR3 sequence (DNA): TGTGCCAGCAGCCCCAGCCGGGGCTCCTCTGGAAACACCATATATTTT.

This chain uses TRBV18 with TRBJ2-7, with D perhaps TRBD1 (5 bases). The CDR3 consists of 13 residues. Germline assignment: CDR1 KGHSH and CDR2 LQKENI. Trimming removed 10 bases at V and 0 bases at J, with 13 bases between. This CDR3 reads CATSEQASYEQYF. The CDR3 region has the DNA TGTGCCACCTCCGAACAGGCCTCCTACGAGCAGTACTTC.

The CDR3 coding sequence is TGTGCCAGCAGCTCCTATAGGGACCCCAACCCTTACGAGCAGTACTTC. Translating it yields CASSSYRDPNPYEQYF. The chain carries TRBV11-2 and TRBJ2-7, with D perhaps being TRBD1 or TRBD2 (5 bases each). Trimming pared 4 bases from V and 4 bases from J, leaving 20 bases between. Germline V gene data show CDR1 as SGHAT and CDR2 as FQNNGV. The CDR3 sequence is 16 residues long.

This clonotype occurred many times. The J gene is TRBJ1-5, the V gene TRBV7-2, with D unclear. The CDR3 totals 13 residues. Germline V gene lookup returns CDR1 SGHTA and CDR2 FQGNSA. V lost 3 bases, J lost 4 bases, and 7 bases lay in between. CDR3 region: CASSLGYNQPQHF. The CDR3 DNA sequence: TGTGCCAGCAGCTTGGGGTATAATCAGCCCCAGCATTTT.

CDR3 region: CASSLETVNYGYTF. For the CDR3, the DNA is TGTGCCAGCAGCTTGGAAACGGTTAACTATGGCTACACCTTC. The chain links TRBV5-4 to TRBJ1-2, with D uncertain. This CDR3 has 14 amino acids. The ends were cut back, 0 bases at V and 1 base at J, with 7 bases in the middle. From germline, CDR1 is SGHNT and CDR2 YYREEE (reference sequence).

CDR3 amino acids: CASSLSGQGSQPQHF. In nucleotides, the CDR3 is TGCGCCAGCAGCTTGAGCGGACAGGGAAGTCAGCCCCAGCATTTT. The chain carries TRBV5-1 and TRBJ1-5; 8 positions agree with TRBD1. Trimming at V came to 1 base and at J to 6 bases, leaving 6 bases not matched to a gene. CDR3 size: 15 residues. Germline CDR1 and CDR2: SGHRS and YFSETQ.

The chain employs TRBV10-3 and TRBJ2-7, with TRBD2 matching over 8 bases. V shed 3 bases, J shed 3 bases, and the junction held 7 bases outside the gene matches. CDR1 and CDR2 (germline): ENHRY, SYGVKD. This CDR3 region has 15 residues. DNA of the CDR3: TGTGCCATCAGTGATGGAGCGGGAGCTTTCTACGAGCAGTACTTC. Translation: CAISDGAGAFYEQYF.

This clonotype was detected ten times or more. The chain uses TRBV7-9 and TRBJ2-4; possibly TRBD1 for D (6 bases). CDR1 and CDR2 from the germline V gene are SEHNR and FQNEAQ (reference sequence). This CDR3 has 14 residues. Between the trimmed V and J ends, which lost 5 bases and 7 bases, there was a span of 15 bases. The CDR3 coding sequence is TGTGCCAGCAGCACTTCCGGGACACAGAACATTCAGTACTTC. It encodes CASSTSGTQNIQYF.

The rearrangement joins TRBV19 to TRBJ1-2; 8 bases are shared with TRBD1. The CDR3 has 15 amino acids. CDR1 and CDR2 from the germline V gene are LNHDA and SQIVND (reference sequence). V lost 3 bases and J lost 7; bases outside the gene matches: 10. The chain's CDR3 is CASSMAPGQGSGYTF. CDR3 in DNA: TGTGCCAGTAGTATGGCCCCCGGACAGGGAAGTGGCTACACCTTC.

The chain couples TRBV7-9 to TRBJ1-4; no reliable D call. Germline loops: CDR1 SEHNR, CDR2 FQNEAQ (reference sequence). V lost 3 bases and J 8 bases, leaving 13 bases between the germline ends. This CDR3 comprises 14 residues. This chain's CDR3 is CASSFAPPEEKLFF. In DNA, the CDR3 is TGTGCCAGCAGCTTTGCCCCGCCGGAGGAAAAACTGTTTTTT.

A few counts support this clonotype. This rearrangement joins TRBV23-1 to TRBJ2-7, with no clear D. TRBV23-1 is filed as an ORF, its function uncertain. The CDR3 spans 14 residues. Trimming removed 6 bases at V and 0 bases at J, with 12 bases between. The CDR3 DNA follows: TGCGCCAGCAGCCTTAGGAGCATCTCCTACGAGCAGTACTTC. Translated: CASSLRSISYEQYF.

This clonotype was recorded at least ten times. This sequence joins TRBV4-3 and TRBJ2-7; no clear D. Germline V lookup: CDR1 LGHNA, CDR2 YSLEER. Trimming cost V 0 bases and J 2 bases, with 11 bases left between them. This CDR3 has 15 residues. CDR3 protein: CASSQDWSYPYEQYF. The CDR3 nucleotides are TGCGCCAGCAGCCAAGACTGGAGTTATCCCTACGAGCAGTACTTC.

In its sample, this clonotype was seen a few times. A junction end diverges from the germline sequence, so it may reflect a read error. The chain carries TRBV20-1 and TRBJ2-7, with a tentative D call TRBD2 (6 bases). The CDR3 runs 15 residues. Germline V gene sequence: CDR1 DFQATT, CDR2 SNEGSKA (reference sequence). CDR3 in amino acids: CSARDSRKGGYEQYF. DNA for the CDR3: TGCAGTGCCAGAGACAGCCGTAAGGGAGGCTACGAGCAGTACTTC.

This clonotype was detected only a few times. This chain joins TRBV7-3 and TRBJ2-1; 10 bases fit TRBD2. The CDR3 is 15 amino acids. Germline lookup yields CDR1 SGHTA and CDR2 FQGTGA. With 5 bases clipped from V and 7 bases from J, the junction kept 8 bases outside the gene matches. CDR3 bases: TGTGCCAGCAGCCCCGCTAGCGGGAGTCTTAATGAGCAGTTCTTC. It is translated as CASSPASGSLNEQFF. The full variable domain, its missing parts supplied by reference TRBV7-3 and TRBJ2-1, is GAGVSQTPSNKVTEKGKYVELRCDPISGHTALYWYRQSLGQGPEFLIYFQGTGAADDSGLPNDRFFAVRPEGSVSTLKIQRTERGDSAVYLCASSPASGSLNEQFFGPGTRLTVL.

The chain recombines TRBV30 with TRBJ2-7, with D perhaps TRBD1 (9 bases). Deletions cut 6 bases from V and 2 bases from J, with 20 bases between. The germline V gene encodes CDR1 GTSNPN and CDR2 SVGIG (reference sequence). CDR3 size: 15 residues. The CDR3 is CACGGGTGGPYEQYF. The CDR3 DNA sequence: TGTGCCTGCGGGGGGGGCACAGGGGGCCCCTACGAGCAGTACTTC. The full variable domain, with the rest looked up from reference TRBV30 and TRBJ2-7, is SQTIHQWPATLVQPVGSPLSLECTVEGTSNPNLYWYRQAAGRGLQLLFYSVGIGQISSEVPQNLSASRPQDRQFILSSKKLLLSDSGFYLCACGGGTGGPYEQYFGPGTRLTVT.

The chain recombines TRBV15 with TRBJ1-1, with a tentative D call TRBD1 (5 bases). CDR1 is LNHNV, CDR2 YYDKDF, per germline (reference sequence). This CDR3 spans 14 amino acids. V lost 3 bases, J lost 8 bases, and 16 bases lay in between. In DNA, the CDR3 is TGTGCCACCAGCAGGGGGACGTTCGCCAGGGAAGCTTTCTTT. It yields the protein CATSRGTFAREAFF.

The rearrangement links TRBV6-6 to TRBJ2-2; no reliable D call. This CDR3 contains 12 residues. The V gene's germline CDR1 is MNHNY and CDR2 SVGAGI (reference sequence). Trimming left V 5 bases short and J 5 bases short, with 6 bases between. The CDR3 nucleotides are TGTGCCAGCAGTGGGGAAACCGGGGAGCTGTTTTTT. This sequence encodes CASSGETGELFF.

CDR3 amino acids: CASRDPGKPDTQYF. CDR3 DNA: TGTGCCAGCCGAGATCCGGGCAAACCAGATACGCAGTATTTT. The V and J genes are TRBV6-1 and TRBJ2-3; no firm D call. CDR1 is MNHNS and CDR2 is SASEGT in the germline V gene. Deletions cut 8 bases from V and 4 bases from J, with 16 bases between. This CDR3 is 14 amino acids long.

A few counts support this clonotype. The chain couples TRBV18 to TRBJ2-3; no firm D call. The CDR3 spans 14 residues. V lost 5 bases to trimming and J lost 4 bases, with 13 bases between them. The germline gives CDR1 KGHSH, CDR2 LQKENI. Written as DNA, the CDR3 is TGTGCCAGCTCATCTACATCCCCAGCAGATACGCAGTATTTT. Its translation: CASSSTSPADTQYF.

The V and J genes are TRBV2 and TRBJ2-5; D may be TRBD2 (7 bases). Germline V CDR1 and CDR2: SNHLY, FYNNEI. Trimming took off 4 bases at V and 3 bases at J, with 18 bases between the two ends. This CDR3 has 16 residues. The CDR3: CASSVGGGSLKETQYF. The CDR3 nucleotides read TGTGCCAGCAGTGTTGGCGGGGGCTCACTTAAAGAGACCCAGTACTTC.

The chain uses TRBV7-2 and TRBJ1-6; weak D call: TRBD1 (6 bases). V was trimmed by 6 bases and J by 9 bases, leaving 18 bases between them. The CDR3 sequence is 15 residues long. Germline V gene data show CDR1 as SGHTA and CDR2 as FQGNSA. The CDR3 DNA follows: TGTGCCAGCAGGACAGACAGGTCCGAGGGTTCACCCCTCCACTTT. Translating gives CASRTDRSEGSPLHF.

There are a few counts of this clonotype. The chain has TRBV25-1 and TRBJ2-1; TRBD2 aligns across 7 bases. The germline V gene has CDR1 MGHDK and CDR2 SYGVNS. Germline trimming cut 4 bases from V and 1 base from J; bases unmatched to any gene: 7. This CDR3 has 16 amino acids. This CDR3 is CASSGVGEGSYNEQFF. The CDR3 DNA sequence: TGTGCCAGCAGTGGGGTAGGGGAGGGGTCCTACAATGAGCAGTTCTTC.

This clonotype was seen a handful of times. One junction end disagrees with the germline gene, perhaps due to a read error. The chain combines TRBV6-6 with TRBJ1-2; D gene ambiguous. The V gene's germline CDR1 is MNHNY and CDR2 SVGAGI (reference sequence). The CDR3 totals 11 residues. CDR3 sequence reads: CASGPGGLLAF. In nucleotides, the CDR3 is TGTGCCAGCGGGCCCGGAGGACTTCTCGCCTTC.

This clonotype was observed a handful of times. A much larger clone sits a single nucleotide away, making a read error possible. V and J are TRBV6-5 and TRBJ2-5; D gene ambiguous. The CDR3 loop spans 10 amino acids. The V and J ends lost 6 bases and 2 bases respectively, with 1 base between them. Germline V gives CDR1 MNHEY, CDR2 SVGAGI. CDR3 bases: TGTGCCAGCAGGCAAGAGACCCAGTACTTC. Translating gives CASRQETQYF.

This clonotype was observed a handful of times. The chain combines TRBV7-8 with TRBJ1-2; the match to TRBD1 covers 8 bases. Per germline, CDR1 SGHVS and CDR2 FQNEAQ. J was trimmed by 8 bases and V by 5 bases; bases with no gene match: 4. This CDR3 has 12 amino acids. CDR3 amino acids: CASSRGQGGYTF. CDR3 DNA: TGTGCCAGCAGCCGCGGACAGGGCGGCTACACCTTC.